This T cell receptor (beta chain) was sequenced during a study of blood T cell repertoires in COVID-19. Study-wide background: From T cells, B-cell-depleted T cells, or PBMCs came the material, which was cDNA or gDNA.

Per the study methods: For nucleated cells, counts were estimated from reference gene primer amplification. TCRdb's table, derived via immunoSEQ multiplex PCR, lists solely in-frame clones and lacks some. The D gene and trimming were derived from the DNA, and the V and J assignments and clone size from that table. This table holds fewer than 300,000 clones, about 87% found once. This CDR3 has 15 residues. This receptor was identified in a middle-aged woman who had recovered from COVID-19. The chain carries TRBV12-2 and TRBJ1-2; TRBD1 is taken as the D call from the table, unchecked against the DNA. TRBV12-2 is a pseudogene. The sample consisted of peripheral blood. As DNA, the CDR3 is TGTGCAAGTCGCTTAGATAGGACAGGGAGTTTGGGCTACACCTTC. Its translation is CASRLDRTGSLGYTF.